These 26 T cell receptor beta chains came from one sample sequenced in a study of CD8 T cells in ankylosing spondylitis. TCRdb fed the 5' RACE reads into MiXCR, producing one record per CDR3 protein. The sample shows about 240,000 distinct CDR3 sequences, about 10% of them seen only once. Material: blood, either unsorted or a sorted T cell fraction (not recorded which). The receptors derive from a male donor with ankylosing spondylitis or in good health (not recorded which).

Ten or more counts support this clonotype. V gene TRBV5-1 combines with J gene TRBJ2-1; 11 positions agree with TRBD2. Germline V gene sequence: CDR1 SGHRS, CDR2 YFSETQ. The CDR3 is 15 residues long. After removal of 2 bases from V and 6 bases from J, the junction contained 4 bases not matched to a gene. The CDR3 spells CASSFELAGANEQFF. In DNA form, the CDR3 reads TGCGCCAGCAGCTTCGAACTAGCGGGGGCCAATGAGCAGTTCTTC. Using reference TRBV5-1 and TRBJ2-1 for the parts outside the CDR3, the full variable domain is KAGVTQTPRYLIKTRGQQVTLSCSPISGHRSVSWYQQTPGQGLQFLFEYFSETQRNKGNFPGRFSGRQFSNSRSEMNVSTLELGDSALYLCASSFELAGANEQFFGPGTRLTVL.

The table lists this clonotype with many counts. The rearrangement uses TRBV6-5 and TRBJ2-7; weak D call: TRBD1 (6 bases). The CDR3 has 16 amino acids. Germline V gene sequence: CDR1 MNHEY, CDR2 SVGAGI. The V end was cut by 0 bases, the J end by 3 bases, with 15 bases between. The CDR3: CASSYSQGPHIYEQYF. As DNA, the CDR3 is TGTGCCAGCAGTTACTCTCAGGGGCCACACATCTACGAGCAGTACTTC.

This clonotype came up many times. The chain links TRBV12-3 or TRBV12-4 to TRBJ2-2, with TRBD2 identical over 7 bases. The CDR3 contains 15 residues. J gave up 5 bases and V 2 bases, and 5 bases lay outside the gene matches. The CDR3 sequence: CASSLLGGRTGELFF. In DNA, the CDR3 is TGTGCCAGCAGTTTACTGGGAGGGAGGACCGGGGAGCTGTTTTTT.

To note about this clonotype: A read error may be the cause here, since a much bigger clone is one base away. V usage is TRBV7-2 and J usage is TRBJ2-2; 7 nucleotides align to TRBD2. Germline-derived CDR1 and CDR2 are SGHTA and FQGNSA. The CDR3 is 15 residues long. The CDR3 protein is CANSLTREKLGELFF. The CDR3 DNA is TGTGCCAACAGCTTAACGCGGGAGAAGTTGGGGGAGCTGTTTTTT.

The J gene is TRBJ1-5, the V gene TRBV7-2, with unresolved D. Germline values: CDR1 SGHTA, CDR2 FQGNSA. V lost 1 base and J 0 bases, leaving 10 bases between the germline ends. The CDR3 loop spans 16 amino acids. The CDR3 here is CASSLVPSYSNQPQHF. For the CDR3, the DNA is TGTGCCAGCAGCTTAGTTCCGAGTTATAGCAATCAGCCCCAGCATTTT.

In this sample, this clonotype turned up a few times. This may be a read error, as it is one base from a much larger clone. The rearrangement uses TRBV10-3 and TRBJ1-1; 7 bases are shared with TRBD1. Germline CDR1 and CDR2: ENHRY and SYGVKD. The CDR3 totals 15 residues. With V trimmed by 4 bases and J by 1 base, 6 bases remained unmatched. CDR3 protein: CAISVRQGWNTEAFF. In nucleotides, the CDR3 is TGTGCCATCAGTGTCAGACAGGGTTGGAACACTGAAGCTTTCTTT.

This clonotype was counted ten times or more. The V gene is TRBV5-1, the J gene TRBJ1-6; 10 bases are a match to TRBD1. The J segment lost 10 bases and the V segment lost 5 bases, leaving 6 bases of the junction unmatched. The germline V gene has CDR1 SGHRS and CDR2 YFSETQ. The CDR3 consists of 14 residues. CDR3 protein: CASRPGQGLSPLHF. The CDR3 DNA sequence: TGCGCCAGCAGGCCGGGACAGGGGCTCTCACCCCTCCACTTT.

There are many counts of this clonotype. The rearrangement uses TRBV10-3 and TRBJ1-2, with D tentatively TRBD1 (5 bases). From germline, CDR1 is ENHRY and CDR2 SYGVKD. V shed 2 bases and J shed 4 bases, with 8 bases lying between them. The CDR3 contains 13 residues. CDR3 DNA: TGTGCCATCAGTGAGAGGGACGTCTATGGCTACACCTTC. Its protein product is CAISERDVYGYTF.

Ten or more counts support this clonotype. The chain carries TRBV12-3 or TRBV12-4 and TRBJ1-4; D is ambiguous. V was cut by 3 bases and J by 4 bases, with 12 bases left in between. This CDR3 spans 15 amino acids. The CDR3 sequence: CASSFARWDNEKLFF. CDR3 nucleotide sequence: TGTGCCAGCAGTTTCGCCCGGTGGGATAATGAAAAACTGTTTTTT.

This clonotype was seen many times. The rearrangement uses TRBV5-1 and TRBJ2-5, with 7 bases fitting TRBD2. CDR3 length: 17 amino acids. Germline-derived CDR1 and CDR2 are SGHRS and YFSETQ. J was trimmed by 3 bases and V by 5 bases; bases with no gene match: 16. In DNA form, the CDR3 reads TGCGCCAGCAGGCTTTTGCGAACCGGGACTAAAGAAGAGACCCAGTACTTC. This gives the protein CASRLLRTGTKEETQYF.

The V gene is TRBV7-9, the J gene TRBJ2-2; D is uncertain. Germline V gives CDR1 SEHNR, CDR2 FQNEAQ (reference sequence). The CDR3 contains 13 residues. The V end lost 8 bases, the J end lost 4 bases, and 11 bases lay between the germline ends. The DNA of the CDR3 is TGTGCCAGCGGCGGTATCCTCACCGGGGAGCTGTTTTTT. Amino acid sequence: CASGGILTGELFF.

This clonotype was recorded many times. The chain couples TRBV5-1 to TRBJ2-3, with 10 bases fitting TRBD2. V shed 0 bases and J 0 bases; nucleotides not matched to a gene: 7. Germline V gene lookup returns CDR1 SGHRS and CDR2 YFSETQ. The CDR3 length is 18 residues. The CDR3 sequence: CASSLGRTSGGSTDTQYF. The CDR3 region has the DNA TGCGCCAGCAGCTTGGGACGGACTAGCGGCGGGAGCACAGATACGCAGTATTTT.

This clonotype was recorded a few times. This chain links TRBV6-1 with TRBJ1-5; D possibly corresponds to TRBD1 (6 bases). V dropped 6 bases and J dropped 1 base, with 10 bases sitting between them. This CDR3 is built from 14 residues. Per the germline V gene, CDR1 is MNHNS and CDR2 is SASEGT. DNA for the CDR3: TGTGCCAGCAGGGTACAGGGAAGCAATCAGCCCCAGCATTTT. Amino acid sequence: CASRVQGSNQPQHF.

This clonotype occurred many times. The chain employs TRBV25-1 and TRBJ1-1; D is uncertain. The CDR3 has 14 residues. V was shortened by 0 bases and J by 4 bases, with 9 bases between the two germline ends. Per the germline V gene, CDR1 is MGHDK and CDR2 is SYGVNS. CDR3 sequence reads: CASSEYPGVTEAFF. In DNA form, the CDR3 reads TGTGCCAGCAGTGAATATCCCGGGGTCACTGAAGCTTTCTTT.

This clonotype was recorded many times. The DNA of the CDR3 is TGTGCCAGCAGTCCCAGCGAGGCAACGGGGGAGACCCAGTACTTC. Translation gives CASSPSEATGETQYF. The chain has TRBV2 and TRBJ2-5, with D possibly matching TRBD2 (5 bases). Germline lookup yields CDR1 SNHLY and CDR2 FYNNEI. V lost 5 bases and J 5 bases, leaving 18 bases between the germline ends. This CDR3 has 15 residues. The variable domain in full, with the rest retrieved from reference TRBV2 and TRBJ2-5, is EPEVTQTPSHQVTQMGQEVILRCVPISNHLYFYWYRQILGQKVEFLVSFYNNEISEKSEIFDDQFSVERPDGSNFTLKIRSTKLEDSAMYFCASSPSEATGETQYFGPGTRLLVL.

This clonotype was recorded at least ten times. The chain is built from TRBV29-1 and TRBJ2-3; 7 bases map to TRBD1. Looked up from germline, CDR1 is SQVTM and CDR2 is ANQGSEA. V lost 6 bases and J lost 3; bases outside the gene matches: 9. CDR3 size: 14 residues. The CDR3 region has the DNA TGCAGCGTCGGGACAGCTCAGGCTACAGATACGCAGTATTTT. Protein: CSVGTAQATDTQYF.

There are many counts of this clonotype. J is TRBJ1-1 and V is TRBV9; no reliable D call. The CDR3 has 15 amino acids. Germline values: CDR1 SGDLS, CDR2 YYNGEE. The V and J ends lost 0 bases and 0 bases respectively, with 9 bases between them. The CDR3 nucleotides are TGTGCCAGCAGCGTAGATGGTCGCATGAACACTGAAGCTTTCTTT. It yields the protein CASSVDGRMNTEAFF.

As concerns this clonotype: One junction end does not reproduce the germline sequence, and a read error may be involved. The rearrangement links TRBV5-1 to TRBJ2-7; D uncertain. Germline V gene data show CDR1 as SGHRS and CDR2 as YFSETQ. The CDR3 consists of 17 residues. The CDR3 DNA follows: TGCGTCAGCAGCTCCCTGGAAGACGGCCAGATCTCCTACGAGCAGTACTTC. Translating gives CVSSSLEDGQISYEQYF.

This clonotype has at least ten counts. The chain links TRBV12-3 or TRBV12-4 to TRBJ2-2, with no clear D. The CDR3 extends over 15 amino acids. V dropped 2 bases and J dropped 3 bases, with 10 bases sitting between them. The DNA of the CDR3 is TGTGCCAGCAGTTTAATCAGGCCTCACACCGGGGAGCTGTTTTTT. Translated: CASSLIRPHTGELFF.

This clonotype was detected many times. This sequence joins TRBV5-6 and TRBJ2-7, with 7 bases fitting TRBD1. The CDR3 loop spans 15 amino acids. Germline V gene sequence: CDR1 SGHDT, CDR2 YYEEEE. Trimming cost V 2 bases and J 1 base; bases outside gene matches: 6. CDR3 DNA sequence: TGTGCCAGCAGCTTCCCTCGGGACAGTTCCTACGAGCAGTACTTC. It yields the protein CASSFPRDSSYEQYF.

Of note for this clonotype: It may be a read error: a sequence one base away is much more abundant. The CDR3 DNA sequence: TGTGCCTGCAGCTTGAACAGGGGCAATGGCTACACCTTC. Residues: CACSLNRGNGYTF. The chain couples TRBV7-2 to TRBJ1-2; 7 nucleotides match TRBD1. Germline values: CDR1 SGHTA, CDR2 FQGNSA. The CDR3 spans 13 residues.

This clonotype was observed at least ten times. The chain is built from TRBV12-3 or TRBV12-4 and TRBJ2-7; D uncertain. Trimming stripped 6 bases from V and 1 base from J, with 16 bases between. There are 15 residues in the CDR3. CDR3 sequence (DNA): TGTGCCAGCAGCTTTAGGGTATCACCTTCCTACGAGCAGTACTTC. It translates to CASSFRVSPSYEQYF.

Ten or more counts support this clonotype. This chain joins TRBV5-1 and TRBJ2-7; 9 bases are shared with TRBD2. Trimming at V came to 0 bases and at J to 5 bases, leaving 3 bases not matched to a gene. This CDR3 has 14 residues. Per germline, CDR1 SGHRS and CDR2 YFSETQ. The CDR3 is CASSLAASGNEQYF. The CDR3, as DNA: TGCGCCAGCAGCTTGGCCGCTAGCGGGAACGAGCAGTACTTC.

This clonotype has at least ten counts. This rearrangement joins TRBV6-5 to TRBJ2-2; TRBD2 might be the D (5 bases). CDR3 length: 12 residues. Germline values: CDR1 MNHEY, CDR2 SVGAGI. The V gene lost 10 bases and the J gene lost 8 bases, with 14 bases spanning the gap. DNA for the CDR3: TGTGCCACCACGGGATCTTGGGGGGAGCTGTTTTTT. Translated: CATTGSWGELFF.

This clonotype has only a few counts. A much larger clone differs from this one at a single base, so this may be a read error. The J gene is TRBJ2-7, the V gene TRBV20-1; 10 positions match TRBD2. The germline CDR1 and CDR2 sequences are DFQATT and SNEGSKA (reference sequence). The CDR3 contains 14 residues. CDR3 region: CSTRDSGGTYEQYF. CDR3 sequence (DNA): TGCAGTACTAGAGATAGCGGGGGGACCTACGAGCAGTACTTC.

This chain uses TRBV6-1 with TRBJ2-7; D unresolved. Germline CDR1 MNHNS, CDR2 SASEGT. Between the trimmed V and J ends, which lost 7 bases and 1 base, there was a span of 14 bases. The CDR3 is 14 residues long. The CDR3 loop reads CASTTGPASYEQYF. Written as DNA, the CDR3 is TGTGCCAGCACCACGGGTCCAGCGTCCTACGAGCAGTACTTC.